These 24 T cell receptor beta chains share one sample of origin, sequenced in a study of blood T cell repertoires in COVID-19. Only in-frame clones appear in the TCRdb table, and some are missing; sequencing was by immunoSEQ multiplex PCR. Of about 99,000 clones detected, about 80% appear once; the ten largest clones hold 13%. The sequenced material came from peripheral blood. The receptors shown here come from a human donor in a cohort sampled during active or convalescent COVID-19.

The CDR3 spells CASREELNTEAFF. CDR3 DNA: TGTGCCAGCAGGGAGGAGTTGAACACTGAAGCTTTCTTT. This chain connects TRBV28 to TRBJ1-1; D not resolved. V was trimmed by 6 bases and J by 0 bases, leaving 8 bases between them. Germline V CDR1 and CDR2: MDHEN, SYDVKM. This CDR3 contains 13 residues.

CDR3 sequence reads: CSVSAESTDTQYF. The CDR3 DNA reads as TGCAGCGTCTCAGCGGAGAGCACAGATACGCAGTATTTT. The V and J genes are TRBV29-1 and TRBJ2-3; the D gene is possibly TRBD2 (5 bases). This CDR3 is 13 amino acids long. The germline V and J ends were trimmed by 6 bases and 0 bases, with 10 bases remaining between them. CDR1 and CDR2 from the germline V gene are SQVTM and ANQGSEA.

The V call is TRBV9, the J call TRBJ1-3; weak D call: TRBD1 (5 bases). V lost 0 bases to trimming and J lost 0 bases, with 10 bases between them. Germline values: CDR1 SGDLS, CDR2 YYNGEE. There are 16 residues in the CDR3. Written as DNA, the CDR3 is TGTGCCAGCAGCGTAGGGGGGGTCCTCTCTGGAAACACCATATATTTT. This translates into CASSVGGVLSGNTIYF.

The chain combines TRBV27 with TRBJ1-5, with TRBD1 matching 7 bases. V lost 8 bases, J lost 4 bases, and 2 bases stayed unmatched. Germline CDR1 reads MNHEY; CDR2 reads SMNVEV (reference sequence). This CDR3 has 12 residues. CDR3 protein: CASEDRNQPQHF. Written as DNA, the CDR3 is TGTGCCAGCGAGGACAGGAATCAGCCCCAGCATTTT.

The rearrangement joins TRBV6-5 to TRBJ2-7, with D maybe TRBD2 (5 bases). CDR1 is MNHEY and CDR2 is SVGAGI in the germline V gene. The V end lost 3 bases, the J end lost 0 bases, and 9 bases lay between the germline ends. The CDR3 sequence is 14 residues long. In nucleotides, the CDR3 is TGTGCCAGCAGTTATACGGGAAGCTCCTACGAGCAGTACTTC. As protein: CASSYTGSSYEQYF.

The chain employs TRBV19 and TRBJ1-3, with TRBD1 identical over 8 bases. This CDR3 spans 15 amino acids. Germline CDR1 and CDR2: LNHDA and SQIVND (reference sequence). Unmatched junction bases numbered 3, after V lost 5 bases and J lost 0 bases. Here the CDR3 DNA reads TGTGCCAGTAGTGGACAGGGTGACTCTGGAAACACCATATATTTT. Translating it yields CASSGQGDSGNTIYF.

The chain joins TRBV12-3 or TRBV12-4 to TRBJ1-5; possibly TRBD1 for D (5 bases). V dropped 6 bases and J dropped 7 bases, with 13 bases sitting between them. CDR3 length: 13 residues. The CDR3 DNA sequence: TGTGCCAGCAGCGCAGGGAGGGACCAGCCCCAGCATTTT. It is translated as CASSAGRDQPQHF.

The chain uses TRBV29-1 and TRBJ1-4; a weak D match, TRBD1 (6 bases). V was shortened by 6 bases and J by 5 bases, with 16 bases between the two germline ends. The CDR3 runs 14 residues. Looked up from germline, CDR1 is SQVTM and CDR2 is ANQGSEA. The chain's CDR3 is CSVNEGQTNEKLFF. As DNA, the CDR3 is TGCAGCGTAAATGAAGGACAGACAAATGAAAAACTGTTTTTT.

The V call is TRBV7-3, the J call TRBJ2-2, with D tentatively TRBD1 (6 bases). Trimming stripped 3 bases from V and 4 bases from J, with 18 bases between. CDR1 is SGHTA, CDR2 FQGTGA, per germline. This CDR3 is 17 amino acids long. The CDR3 DNA sequence: TGTGCCAGCAGCTTTACTGCCGGCAGGGGAGCCACCGGGGAGCTGTTTTTT. This encodes CASSFTAGRGATGELFF.

The chain employs TRBV11-2 and TRBJ2-3; 11 bases line up with TRBD1. The CDR3 sequence is 17 residues long. Per germline, CDR1 SGHAT and CDR2 FQNNGV. V shed 4 bases and J 4 bases; nucleotides not matched to a gene: 10. The CDR3 region has the DNA TGTGCCAGCAGCTCCAGACGGACAGGGGGCATCGCAGATACGCAGTATTTT. It codes for CASSSRRTGGIADTQYF.

V is TRBV4-1 and J is TRBJ1-6; the D gene is possibly TRBD1 (6 bases). Trimming took 5 bases from V and 8 from J, leaving 10 bases between them. The length of the CDR3 is 13 residues. Per the germline V gene, CDR1 is MGHRA and CDR2 is YSYEKL. The CDR3 DNA follows: TGCGCCAGCAGCGTACAGGGATATTCACCCCTCCACTTT. Encoded protein: CASSVQGYSPLHF.

V usage is TRBV19 and J usage is TRBJ2-2, with D possibly matching TRBD2 (7 bases). Germline CDR1 is LNHDA and CDR2 is SQIVND (reference sequence). The CDR3 has 14 amino acids. The ends were cut back, 11 bases at V and 0 bases at J, with 13 bases in the middle. As DNA, the CDR3 is TGTGCCGGGGGGAGGGGGACGAACACCGGGGAGCTGTTTTTT. It is translated as CAGGRGTNTGELFF.

This chain connects TRBV7-6 to TRBJ2-5; D ambiguous. V dropped 5 bases and J dropped 2 bases, with 18 bases sitting between them. The CDR3 extends over 16 amino acids. Germline assignment: CDR1 SGHVS and CDR2 FNYEAQ. The CDR3 is CASSPQTGSVQETQYF. The CDR3 DNA is TGTGCCAGCAGCCCTCAGACGGGTTCAGTTCAAGAGACCCAGTACTTC.

The CDR3 DNA follows: TGTGCCACCAGCCCCCAATTTGACAGGGGCTATGGCTACACCTTC. It specifies CATSPQFDRGYGYTF. The chain carries TRBV15 and TRBJ1-2, with 8 bases identical to TRBD1. Germline V gene sequence: CDR1 LNHNV, CDR2 YYDKDF (reference sequence). The CDR3 is 15 residues long. The V gene end was trimmed by 5 bases and the J gene end by 4 bases; junction bases not matched to a gene: 9.

This clone was seen only a few times. V usage is TRBV19 and J usage is TRBJ1-2; D is perhaps TRBD1 (5 bases). CDR1 LNHDA and CDR2 SQIVND come from the germline V gene (reference sequence). This CDR3 region has 15 residues. Trimming took off 3 bases at V and 2 bases at J, with 13 bases between the two ends. The CDR3, as DNA: TGTGCCAGTAGTATCCTCTCGGGGGGGAACTATGGCTACACCTTC. Translation: CASSILSGGNYGYTF. The complete variable domain, with remaining parts taken from reference TRBV19 and TRBJ1-2, reads DGGITQSPKYLFRKEGQNVTLSCEQNLNHDAMYWYRQDPGQGLRLIYYSQIVNDFQKGDIAEGYSVSREKKESFPLTVTSAQKNPTAFYLCASSILSGGNYGYTFGSGTRLTVV.

The genes are TRBV5-1 and TRBJ1-2; the match to TRBD1 covers 7 bases. The CDR3 loop spans 13 amino acids. V dropped 4 bases and J dropped 6; count of bases not matched to a gene: 6. CDR1 and CDR2 from the germline V gene are SGHRS and YFSETQ. The CDR3 DNA reads as TGCGCCAGCAGCGGGACAGCACAGAATGGCTACACCTTC. Its translation: CASSGTAQNGYTF.

This chain uses TRBV6-5 with TRBJ1-4, with D maybe TRBD1 (6 bases). V lost 0 bases and J 12 bases, leaving 11 bases between the germline ends. Looked up from germline, CDR1 is MNHEY and CDR2 is SVGAGI. This CDR3 contains 13 residues. CDR3 protein: CASSYSRGRELFF. The CDR3 DNA reads TGTGCCAGCAGTTACTCGAGGGGGAGGGAACTGTTTTTT.

This rearrangement joins TRBV5-1 to TRBJ2-2, with D maybe TRBD1 (6 bases). CDR3 length: 14 amino acids. The V gene lost 0 bases and the J gene lost 6 bases, with 9 bases spanning the gap. Per the germline V gene, CDR1 is SGHRS and CDR2 is YFSETQ. As DNA, the CDR3 is TGCGCCAGCAGCTTGGCAGGGGTCGCCGGGGAGCTGTTTTTT. This sequence encodes CASSLAGVAGELFF.

The chain links TRBV14 to TRBJ2-6; D not resolved. Germline lookup yields CDR1 SGHDN and CDR2 FVKESK. V was pared by 2 bases and J by 0 bases, with 11 bases between. The CDR3 spans 17 residues. CDR3 protein: CASSQSAVRSGANVLTF. CDR3 coding DNA: TGTGCCAGCAGCCAATCGGCGGTTCGCTCTGGGGCCAACGTCCTGACTTTC.

This chain joins TRBV21-1 and TRBJ2-7; TRBD2, as called in the table, went unchecked against the DNA. TRBV21-1 is designated a pseudogene. The CDR3 sequence is 16 residues long. The chain's CDR3 is CASSAPGASGGDEQYF. In nucleotides, the CDR3 is TGTGCCAGCAGCGCCCCCGGAGCTAGCGGGGGTGACGAGCAGTACTTC.

This chain links TRBV5-1 with TRBJ1-4; D might be TRBD1 (6 bases). The germline V and J ends were trimmed by 3 bases and 0 bases, with 6 bases remaining between them. Germline values: CDR1 SGHRS, CDR2 YFSETQ. There are 14 residues in the CDR3. The CDR3 region is CASSWTATNEKLFF. CDR3 DNA sequence: TGCGCCAGCAGCTGGACAGCAACTAATGAAAAACTGTTTTTT.

V is TRBV6-2 or TRBV6-3 and J is TRBJ1-5, with 9 bases aligning to TRBD1. The CDR3 consists of 16 residues. Germline lookup yields CDR1 MNHEY and CDR2 SVGEGT. The V segment lost 0 bases and the J segment 5 bases; nucleotides outside the gene matches: 5. CDR3 protein: CASSYSGDRAYQPQHF. The CDR3 DNA reads as TGTGCCAGCAGTTACTCGGGGGACAGGGCATATCAGCCCCAGCATTTT.

The rearrangement uses TRBV11-1 and TRBJ2-7; D possibly corresponds to TRBD1 (6 bases). Trimming cost V 7 bases and J 0 bases, with 10 bases left between them. Germline V gives CDR1 SGHAT, CDR2 FQDESV (reference sequence). This CDR3 spans 13 amino acids. Here the CDR3 reads CASTQGGSYEQYF. The CDR3 DNA reads as TGTGCCAGCACCCAAGGGGGCTCCTACGAGCAGTACTTC.

The chain is built from TRBV12-3 or TRBV12-4 and TRBJ2-1; D is perhaps TRBD1 (6 bases). Between the trimmed V and J ends, which lost 6 bases and 12 bases, there was a span of 15 bases. The CDR3 has 12 residues. This CDR3 is CASSLRTAAQFF. Written as DNA, the CDR3 is TGTGCCAGCAGCCTGAGGACAGCCGCGCAGTTCTTC.